The rows below give T cell receptor beta chains drawn from one sample of a study of tumor-infiltrating lymphocytes in localized non-small cell lung cancer. The data were produced by immunoSEQ multiplex PCR, yet TCRdb's version contains in-frame clones alone and is incomplete. The table includes 15,000 to 17,000 clones, under 75% detected once. Sample: lung tumor tissue. The receptors here all came from a human donor with non-small cell lung cancer. CDR3s include the opening cysteine and the closing phenylalanine or tryptophan. A D gene is named only where the DNA matches it firmly. Rows give clone size only sometimes, using once, few, many, or a class for an expanded clone.

J gene,D gene,clone size,V gene,CDR3 DNA,CDR3 protein
TRBJ2-3,TRBD2,few,TRBV7-3,TGTGCCAGCAGCCAGACTAGCGCGAGCACAGATACGCAGTATTTT,CASSQTSASTDTQYF
TRBJ1-1,NA,NA,TRBV4-3,TGCGCCAGCAGCCAAGAGAGGGGCCCCGGACAGATAAGCACTGAAGCTTTCTTT,CASSQERGPGQISTEAFF
TRBJ2-3,NA,NA,TRBV6-1,TGTGCCAGCAGTGAAGGACGGACCCTTGGCACAGATACGCAGTATTTT,CASSEGRTLGTDTQYF
TRBJ2-7,NA,NA,TRBV28,TGTGCCAGCAGAACGTGGGGCTCCTACGAGCAGTACTTC,CASRTWGSYEQYF
TRBJ2-7,NA,NA,TRBV11-2,TGTGCCAGCAGCTTATCACGCGGGACCTACGAGCAGTACTTC,CASSLSRGTYEQYF
TRBJ1-5,NA,NA,TRBV6-1,TGTGCCAGCAGTGAACAGGATCAGCCCCAGCATTTT,CASSEQDQPQHF
TRBJ2-1,NA,NA,TRBV30,TGTGCCGGGACACGAAAATACAATGAGCAGTTCTTC,CAGTRKYNEQFF
TRBJ2-5,TRBD2,few,TRBV5-1,TGCGCCAGCAGCTTCGCGGGACTAGCATTGGAGACCCAGTACTTC,CASSFAGLALETQYF
TRBJ2-1,NA,medium-sized,TRBV28,TGTGCCAGCAGTGGGCCCCACCCAGGGTACAATGAGCAGTTCTTC,CASSGPHPGYNEQFF
TRBJ2-5,NA,NA,TRBV6-6,TGTGCCAGCAGTTATCTAGGAATACAAGAGACCCAGTACTTC,CASSYLGIQETQYF
TRBJ1-2,NA,NA,TRBV6-5,TGTGCCAGCAGTTACTCGAAGGGGCCCTATGGCTACACCTTC,CASSYSKGPYGYTF
TRBJ2-5,NA,NA,TRBV5-1,TGCGCCAGCAGCTTCCAGGACAGCCAAGAGACCCAGTACTTC,CASSFQDSQETQYF
TRBJ2-4,NA,NA,TRBV5-5,TGTGCCAGCAGCTTGGCGGCAGGAGGCATTCAGTACTTC,CASSLAAGGIQYF
TRBJ2-2,NA,NA,TRBV10-3,TGTGCCTCCAGAGGTCGTCTCGACTCCGGGGAGCTGTTTTTT,CASRGRLDSGELFF
TRBJ2-2,NA,NA,TRBV5-6,TGTGCCAGCAGCTTTGGACAGGAGCTGTTTTTT,CASSFGQELFF
TRBJ2-2,NA,NA,TRBV5-1,TGCGCCAGCAGACGGGACACCAACACCGGGGAGCTGTTTTTT,CASRRDTNTGELFF
TRBJ2-1,TRBD2,few,TRBV5-1,TGCGCCAGCAGCGTGACTAGCGTCTACAATGAGCAGTTCTTC,CASSVTSVYNEQFF
TRBJ2-6,TRBD1,NA,TRBV27,TGTGCCAGCAGTTTAGACAGGGGCGGGTCTGGGGCCAACGTCCTGACTTTC,CASSLDRGGSGANVLTF
TRBJ2-2,NA,NA,TRBV18,TGTGCCAGCTCACCACCGCGGGGATCGAACACCGGGGAGCTGTTTTTT,CASSPPRGSNTGELFF
TRBJ2-1,TRBD2,NA,TRBV7-9,TGTGCCAGCAGCTTTAAGGGACTAATTCACCGGGAGCAGTTCTTC,CASSFKGLIHREQFF
TRBJ2-7,NA,NA,TRBV27,TGTGCCAGCCCGTGGGGCCACGAGCAGTACTTC,CASPWGHEQYF
TRBJ2-1,TRBD1,NA,TRBV28,TGTGCCAGCAGTTTACAGACAGGGGGCTCAAATGAGCAGTTCTTC,CASSLQTGGSNEQFF
TRBJ2-5,NA,once,TRBV20-1,TGCAGTGCCAGCGTAGCGGAGACCCAGTACTTC,CSASVAETQYF
TRBJ2-3,NA,few,TRBV7-2,TGTGCCAGCAGCGTAACGACCAGCACAGATACGCAGTATTTT,CASSVTTSTDTQYF
TRBJ2-7,TRBD1,medium-sized,TRBV2,TGTGCCAGCCACTCCGGACAGGGGGGTGAGCAGTACTTC,CASHSGQGGEQYF
TRBJ1-2,NA,NA,TRBV19,TGTGCCAGTAGTATTCAGGCAGCCACCAATGGCTACACCTTC,CASSIQAATNGYTF
TRBJ2-7,TRBD1,NA,TRBV30,TGTGCCTGGAGTGAATTCACAGGGGTCTACGAGCAGTACTTC,CAWSEFTGVYEQYF
TRBJ2-3,TRBD2,NA,TRBV14,TGTGCCAGCAGCCCCCGGGCGGGAGGGCCAGCAGATACGCAGTATTTT,CASSPRAGGPADTQYF
TRBJ2-5,NA,NA,TRBV4-1,TGCGCCAGCAGCCAAGATGAGAACAGACAAGAGACCCAGTACTTC,CASSQDENRQETQYF
TRBJ2-7,NA,few,TRBV27,TGTGCCAGCAGTTTATCTTTATTCCCGGGGGCTTCCGAGCAGTACTTC,CASSLSLFPGASEQYF
TRBJ2-7,NA,medium-sized,TRBV20-1,TGCAGTGCAGGGGGTAAGCAGTACTTC,CSAGGKQYF